The 25 T cell receptor beta chains below all came from one sample that was sequenced in a study of glioma-infiltrating T cells after dendritic cell vaccination. Sequenced by immunoSEQ multiplex PCR; TCRdb stores in-frame clones only, minus some. The table includes over 80,000 clones, approximately 78% detected once. Noted time point: after dendritic cell vaccination, including at tumor progression/relapse. The sample in question was blood, obtained after dendritic cell vaccination. All receptors come from a human donor with glioblastoma.

The CDR3 protein is CASSGPLQGPYGYTF. The CDR3 DNA is TGTGCCAGCAGTGGACCTCTACAGGGCCCCTATGGCTACACCTTC. V is TRBV6-1 and J is TRBJ1-2, with a possible D match to TRBD1 (6 bases). This CDR3 is 15 amino acids long. The germline CDR1 and CDR2 sequences are MNHNS and SASEGT. Trimming shortened V by 4 bases and J by 4 bases, and 16 bases separated the two germline ends.

The gene calls are TRBV30 and TRBJ1-1; D gene uncertain. Trimming took off 4 bases at V and 4 bases at J, with 7 bases between the two ends. The CDR3 is 11 amino acids. Germline lookup yields CDR1 GTSNPN and CDR2 SVGIG (reference sequence). The CDR3 protein is CAWTGFTEAFF. In DNA form, the CDR3 reads TGTGCCTGGACAGGCTTCACTGAAGCTTTCTTT.

CDR3 DNA: TGTGCCAGCAGCTCCGGGACAGATAGCAATCAGCCCCAGCATTTT. Its protein is CASSSGTDSNQPQHF. The chain is built from TRBV5-4 and TRBJ1-5; 7 bases agree with TRBD1. This CDR3 comprises 15 residues. The V and J ends lost 3 bases and 0 bases, in that order; junction bases with no gene match: 3. Germline assignment: CDR1 SGHNT and CDR2 YYREEE (reference sequence).

A word on this clone: The junction shows a germline mismatch at one end, possibly a read error. This chain uses TRBV12-5 with TRBJ2-7; D not certain. The germline V gene encodes CDR1 LGHNT and CDR2 FRNRAP. There are 13 residues in the CDR3. In DNA, the CDR3 is TGTGCTAGTGGTTCCATTCCCGGTCCCCCGGCGGACTTC. It encodes CASGSIPGPPADF.

The rearrangement uses TRBV28 and TRBJ1-5, with TRBD1 matching over 10 bases. V was clipped by 6 bases and J by 7 bases; unmatched bases: 6. From germline, CDR1 is MDHEN and CDR2 SYDVKM. The CDR3 loop spans 14 amino acids. CDR3 coding DNA: TGTGCCAGCAGCTCGACAGGGGGCAGGCAGCCCCAGCATTTT. It codes for CASSSTGGRQPQHF.

The chain uses TRBV27 and TRBJ2-4; 9 bases are a match to TRBD1. J lost 1 base, V lost 2 bases, and 3 bases had no gene match. The CDR3 is made up of 16 amino acids. Looked up from germline, CDR1 is MNHEY and CDR2 is SMNVEV (reference sequence). The CDR3 sequence: CASSLVGQGAKNIQYF. The DNA of the CDR3 is TGTGCCAGCAGTTTAGTCGGACAGGGGGCCAAAAACATTCAGTACTTC.

This chain joins TRBV4-2 and TRBJ2-5; 9 nucleotides agree with TRBD2. The CDR3 extends over 16 amino acids. CDR1 and CDR2 from the germline V gene are LGHNA and YNFKEQ. The junction had 4 bases not matched to a gene; V was cut back by 1 base and J by 1 base. CDR3 region: CASSQGAGGSQETQYF. CDR3 sequence (DNA): TGTGCCAGCAGCCAAGGGGCGGGAGGGTCCCAAGAGACCCAGTACTTC.

This chain joins TRBV30 and TRBJ2-3; 7 bases are shared with TRBD2. Germline CDR1 and CDR2: GTSNPN and SVGIG (reference sequence). V lost 2 bases and J lost 6; bases outside the gene matches: 14. The CDR3 covers 16 residues. This chain's CDR3 is CAWSPVGGYRGDTQYF. In DNA, the CDR3 is TGTGCCTGGAGTCCCGTGGGAGGGTATCGGGGGGATACGCAGTATTTT.

The gene calls are TRBV5-5 and TRBJ1-5, with TRBD1 as a possible D gene (6 bases). The CDR3 loop spans 17 amino acids. Trimming stripped 0 bases from V and 3 bases from J, with 16 bases between. CDR1 is SGHKS, CDR2 YYEKEE, per germline (reference sequence). The CDR3 loop reads CASSLAPIDRNNQPQHF. The CDR3 coding sequence is TGTGCCAGCAGCTTGGCCCCAATCGACAGGAACAATCAGCCCCAGCATTTT.

This chain links TRBV27 with TRBJ2-2; possible D gene TRBD1, 6 bases. This CDR3 spans 15 amino acids. Trimming took off 6 bases at V and 0 bases at J, with 11 bases between the two ends. From germline, CDR1 is MNHEY and CDR2 SMNVEV (reference sequence). The CDR3 nucleotides are TGTGCCAGCAGACCCCGACAGGCGAACACCGGGGAGCTGTTTTTT. Residues: CASRPRQANTGELFF.

The chain recombines TRBV6-4 with TRBJ1-1, with TRBD1 matching 9 bases. The CDR3 length is 14 residues. Trimming at V came to 2 bases and at J to 4 bases, leaving 2 bases not matched to a gene. Looked up from germline, CDR1 is MRHNA and CDR2 is SNTAGT. This CDR3 is CASSDRDRATEAFF. CDR3 nucleotide sequence: TGTGCCAGCAGTGACCGGGACAGGGCCACTGAAGCTTTCTTT.

The V gene is TRBV13, the J gene TRBJ2-1; 13 nucleotides agree with TRBD2. The V gene's germline CDR1 is PRHDT and CDR2 FYEKMQ (reference sequence). The CDR3 has 17 amino acids. Trimming removed 5 bases from V and 7 bases from J; junction bases left unmatched: 11. CDR3 loop: CASSNILTSGRGNEQFF. CDR3 nucleotide sequence: TGTGCCAGCAGCAACATACTAACTAGCGGGAGGGGTAATGAGCAGTTCTTC.

This chain joins TRBV13 and TRBJ2-2; 7 nucleotides line up with TRBD1. The CDR3 runs to 16 residues. The germline V gene encodes CDR1 PRHDT and CDR2 FYEKMQ (reference sequence). The trim removed 4 bases at V and 5 bases at J, leaving 10 bases unmatched. Written as DNA, the CDR3 is TGTGCCAGCAGCTCGGGACCGGGACAGCCTACCGGGGAGCTGTTTTTT. As protein: CASSSGPGQPTGELFF.

The V call is TRBV6-5, the J call TRBJ2-7, with D possibly being TRBD1 (6 bases). The ends were cut back, 0 bases at V and 2 bases at J, with 8 bases in the middle. The V gene's germline CDR1 is MNHEY and CDR2 SVGAGI. There are 14 residues in the CDR3. The DNA for the CDR3 is TGTGCCAGCAGTTACTCTGGGACACCCTACGAGCAGTACGTC. Its translation is CASSYSGTPYEQYV.

The chain joins TRBV5-6 to TRBJ1-2; a weak D match, TRBD1 (5 bases). This CDR3 has 13 amino acids. The V end was cut by 4 bases, the J end by 5 bases, with 12 bases between. Germline loops: CDR1 SGHDT, CDR2 YYEEEE. CDR3 in DNA: TGTGCCAGCAGCCTCAGGGTGGGGTATGGCTACACCTTC. Amino acid sequence: CASSLRVGYGYTF.

The chain joins TRBV28 to TRBJ1-5, with D uncertain. CDR3 size: 15 residues. Germline CDR1 is MDHEN and CDR2 is SYDVKM. V lost 1 base to trimming and J lost 6 bases, with 13 bases between them. The CDR3 is CASSLSTIGGQPQHF. In nucleotides, the CDR3 is TGTGCCAGCAGTTTATCCACCATCGGAGGTCAGCCCCAGCATTTT.

The chain joins TRBV18 to TRBJ1-1; 9 bases fit TRBD1. The CDR3 consists of 16 residues. Looked up from germline, CDR1 is KGHSH and CDR2 is LQKENI. The V gene end was trimmed by 5 bases and the J gene end by 1 base; junction bases not matched to a gene: 8. Here the CDR3 DNA reads TGTGCCAGCTCAGCGTGGACAGGGGACCGGAACACTGAAGCTTTCTTT. It codes for CASSAWTGDRNTEAFF. The complete variable domain, with remaining parts taken from reference TRBV18 and TRBJ1-1, reads NAGVMQNPRHLVRRRGQEARLRCSPMKGHSHVYWYRQLPEEGLKFMVYLQKENIIDESGMPKERFSAEFPKEGPSILRIQQVVRGDSAAYFCASSAWTGDRNTEAFFGQGTRLTVV.

V usage is TRBV7-6 and J usage is TRBJ2-2, with a tentative D call TRBD2 (7 bases). CDR1 and CDR2 (germline): SGHVS, FNYEAQ. V was cut by 3 bases and J by 7 bases, with 15 bases left in between. The CDR3 covers 15 residues. DNA for the CDR3: TGTGCCAGCAGCTTGGAACAGGGAGGGGTCGGGGAGCTGTTTTTT. It translates to CASSLEQGGVGELFF. Using reference TRBV7-6 and TRBJ2-2 for the parts outside the CDR3, the full variable domain is GAGVSQSPRYKVTKRGQDVALRCDPISGHVSLYWYRQALGQGPEFLTYFNYEAQQDKSGLPNDRFSAERPEGSISTLTIQRTEQRDSAMYRCASSLEQGGVGELFFGEGSRLTVL.

The rearrangement joins TRBV6-5 to TRBJ1-1; the match to TRBD1 covers 8 bases. The CDR3 has 15 residues. V shed 5 bases, J shed 5 bases, and the junction held 10 bases outside the gene matches. Germline V gene data show CDR1 as MNHEY and CDR2 as SVGAGI. The DNA for the CDR3 is TGTGCCAGCAGTAAACCGGGGACAGGCGGGACTGAAGCTTTCTTT. This codes for CASSKPGTGGTEAFF.

The chain has TRBV10-3 and TRBJ1-5, with D possibly being TRBD1 (5 bases). In germline, CDR1 is ENHRY, CDR2 SYGVKD. Deletions cut 10 bases from V and 0 bases from J, with 19 bases between. This CDR3 spans 16 amino acids. The CDR3 DNA is TGTGCCACCGTCCAGGGAATCGTTTTTAGCAATCAGCCCCAGCATTTT. Translation: CATVQGIVFSNQPQHF.

In nucleotides, the CDR3 is TGTGCCAGCCACGACCGGGGGGAGGGCTATGGCTACACCTTC. It translates to CASHDRGEGYGYTF. V gene TRBV6-6 combines with J gene TRBJ1-2; D perhaps matches TRBD1 (5 bases). From germline, CDR1 is MNHNY and CDR2 SVGAGI (reference sequence). The CDR3 has 14 amino acids. The germline V and J ends were trimmed by 8 bases and 4 bases, with 17 bases remaining between them.

This chain connects TRBV5-4 to TRBJ2-3; a possible D gene is TRBD2 (6 bases). Germline CDR1 SGHNT, CDR2 YYREEE (reference sequence). This CDR3 is built from 16 residues. V gave up 0 bases and J gave up 2 bases, with 13 bases separating them. CDR3 sequence: CASSLDLGRNTDTQYF. The CDR3 DNA reads as TGTGCCAGCAGCTTGGATCTTGGGAGGAACACAGATACGCAGTATTTT.

The rearrangement links TRBV5-4 to TRBJ1-1; D call uncertain. CDR3 size: 14 residues. Germline-derived CDR1 and CDR2 are SGHNT and YYREEE (reference sequence). V was shortened by 4 bases and J by 2 bases, with 12 bases between the two germline ends. CDR3 nucleotide sequence: TGTGCCAGCAGCCTGGAAACAGCAAACACTGAAGCTTTCTTT. Residues: CASSLETANTEAFF.

The chain carries TRBV18 and TRBJ2-7, with 7 bases identical to TRBD1. Germline CDR1 KGHSH, CDR2 LQKENI. The CDR3 totals 14 residues. V lost 1 base and J lost 2; bases outside the gene matches: 2. CDR3 nucleotide sequence: TGTGCCAGCTCACCACGGGACAGTACCTACGAGCAGTACTTC. This encodes CASSPRDSTYEQYF.

J is TRBJ1-5 and V is TRBV6-4; D is ambiguous. This CDR3 region has 18 residues. Germline assignment: CDR1 MRHNA and CDR2 SNTAGT. Trimming took 5 bases from V and 6 from J, leaving 26 bases between them. This chain's CDR3 is CASSLTRGRELRGQPQHF. The CDR3 bases are TGTGCCAGCAGTCTAACTAGAGGAAGGGAGTTGCGGGGTCAGCCCCAGCATTTT.